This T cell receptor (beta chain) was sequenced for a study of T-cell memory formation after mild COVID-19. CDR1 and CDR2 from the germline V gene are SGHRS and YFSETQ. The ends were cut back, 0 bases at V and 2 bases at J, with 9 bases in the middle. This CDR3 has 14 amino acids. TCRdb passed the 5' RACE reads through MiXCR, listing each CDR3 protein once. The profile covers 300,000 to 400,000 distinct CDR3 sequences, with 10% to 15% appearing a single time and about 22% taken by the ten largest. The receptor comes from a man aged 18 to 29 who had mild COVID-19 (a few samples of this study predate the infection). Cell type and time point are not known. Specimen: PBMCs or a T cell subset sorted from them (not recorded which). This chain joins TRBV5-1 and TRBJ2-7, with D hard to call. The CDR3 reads CASSLEPPTYEQYF. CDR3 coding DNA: TGCGCCAGCAGCTTGGAACCACCCACCTACGAGCAGTACTTC.